A selection of T cell receptor beta chains follows, all from one sample in a study of OX40 agonist ivuxolimab in advanced cancers. The data were produced by immunoSEQ multiplex PCR, yet TCRdb's version contains in-frame clones alone and is incomplete. The sample contains 73,000 or so clones, about 88% of which appear only once. The specimen was CD4+ or CD8+ T cells sorted from blood, collected in a trial of the OX40 agonist ivuxolimab. All receptors derive from an adult with an advanced solid tumor such as melanoma, head and neck, liver or kidney cancer. CDR3s leave out the opening cysteine and the closing phenylalanine or tryptophan. Fields, in order: CDR3 protein, J gene, V gene.

CDR3aa: ASTFGGYGYT
j_gene: TRBJ1-2
v_gene: TRBV6-1

CDR3aa: AWRLAGVYTEAF
j_gene: TRBJ1-1
v_gene: TRBV30

CDR3aa: ASSETGGGKLF
j_gene: TRBJ1-4
v_gene: TRBV10-2

CDR3aa: ASSLGGLVINEQF
j_gene: TRBJ2-1
v_gene: TRBV7-2

CDR3aa: ASSPDRVFYSGELF
j_gene: TRBJ2-2
v_gene: TRBV7-3

CDR3aa: ASSLFGGSTSPLH
j_gene: TRBJ1-6
v_gene: TRBV7-2

CDR3aa: ASSVASGGRNTEAF
j_gene: TRBJ1-1
v_gene: TRBV9

CDR3aa: ASSPEGGFDRGHGYGYT
j_gene: TRBJ1-2
v_gene: TRBV4-1

CDR3aa: ASSLAWGSNSPLH
j_gene: TRBJ1-6
v_gene: TRBV7-2

CDR3aa: ASSEDRGRTGELF
j_gene: TRBJ2-2
v_gene: TRBV7-9

CDR3aa: ASSQEGTSGSGHEQF
j_gene: TRBJ2-1
v_gene: TRBV4-2

CDR3aa: ASSPYLAGDADTQY
j_gene: TRBJ2-3
v_gene: TRBV11-1

CDR3aa: ASSVGPAGGEQY
j_gene: TRBJ2-7
v_gene: TRBV9

CDR3aa: ASRSNRLNTGELF
j_gene: TRBJ2-2
v_gene: TRBV7-8

CDR3aa: ASSYSQGSYEQY
j_gene: TRBJ2-7
v_gene: TRBV6-5

CDR3aa: ASSYDSRNEQF
j_gene: TRBJ2-1
v_gene: TRBV6-5

CDR3aa: ASSLTGGSGNTIY
j_gene: TRBJ1-3
v_gene: TRBV7-2

CDR3aa: ASSSGRSTYEQY
j_gene: TRBJ2-7
v_gene: TRBV7-6

CDR3aa: AWSLQGTGNTIY
j_gene: TRBJ1-3
v_gene: TRBV30

CDR3aa: ASSLYPHLTYEQY
j_gene: NA
v_gene: TRBV7-9

CDR3aa: ASSLGDRSYEQY
j_gene: TRBJ2-7
v_gene: TRBV27

CDR3aa: ASSLATVLPGANVLT
j_gene: TRBJ2-6
v_gene: TRBV7-9

CDR3aa: ASSFSQTGDPYEQY
j_gene: TRBJ2-7
v_gene: TRBV5-6

CDR3aa: ASSNGLPGWQF
j_gene: TRBJ2-1
v_gene: TRBV5-1

CDR3aa: ASSQLGTVSYGYT
j_gene: TRBJ1-2
v_gene: TRBV4-1

CDR3aa: ASSHRQIDQPQH
j_gene: TRBJ1-5
v_gene: TRBV18

CDR3aa: ASIPRRDSVGYT
j_gene: TRBJ1-2
v_gene: TRBV19

CDR3aa: ASSVEGGLNNEQF
j_gene: TRBJ2-1
v_gene: TRBV9

CDR3aa: ASSLRSYEQY
j_gene: TRBJ2-7
v_gene: TRBV7-2

CDR3aa: ASSPGGLNTEAF
j_gene: TRBJ1-1
v_gene: TRBV30

CDR3aa: ASSITSGTGAGQF
j_gene: TRBJ2-1
v_gene: TRBV19

CDR3aa: ASSVVPADTQY
j_gene: TRBJ2-3
v_gene: TRBV6-4

CDR3aa: ASSHSGSGRGTDTQY
j_gene: TRBJ2-3
v_gene: TRBV7-3

CDR3aa: AISDNEKLF
j_gene: TRBJ1-4
v_gene: TRBV10-3

CDR3aa: ASSLASGAGTYNEQF
j_gene: TRBJ2-1
v_gene: TRBV7-8

CDR3aa: ASSQALAGMGEQF
j_gene: TRBJ2-1
v_gene: TRBV4-1

CDR3aa: ASSTPEGVKLF
j_gene: TRBJ1-4
v_gene: TRBV6-1

CDR3aa: AWSVWFGETRY
j_gene: TRBJ2-5
v_gene: TRBV30

CDR3aa: ASSSVDRSQETQY
j_gene: TRBJ2-5
v_gene: TRBV11-3

CDR3aa: ASSFISGREFNEQF
j_gene: TRBJ2-1
v_gene: TRBV27

CDR3aa: ASSLVGTESSYEQY
j_gene: TRBJ2-7
v_gene: TRBV7-6

CDR3aa: ASSFGSPNYGYT
j_gene: TRBJ1-2
v_gene: TRBV6-5

CDR3aa: AREGLVFEQY
j_gene: TRBJ2-7
v_gene: TRBV6-5

CDR3aa: ASTLVGTNTGELF
j_gene: TRBJ2-2
v_gene: TRBV2

CDR3aa: ASSPMLTQETQY
j_gene: TRBJ2-5
v_gene: TRBV9

CDR3aa: ASRTGPNYGYT
j_gene: TRBJ1-2
v_gene: TRBV7-9

CDR3aa: AGGTGSFSTDTQY
j_gene: TRBJ2-3
v_gene: TRBV7-2

CDR3aa: ASSIRGGRANYGYT
j_gene: TRBJ1-2
v_gene: TRBV19

CDR3aa: ASSSRQTGELF
j_gene: TRBJ2-2
v_gene: TRBV28

CDR3aa: ASSGFHSNQPQH
j_gene: TRBJ1-5
v_gene: TRBV5-6

CDR3aa: ASSQSSGQVSPLH
j_gene: TRBJ1-6
v_gene: TRBV18

CDR3aa: ASSKGSGNTIY
j_gene: TRBJ1-3
v_gene: TRBV2

CDR3aa: ASSPLRGSSYNEQF
j_gene: TRBJ2-1
v_gene: TRBV11-3

CDR3aa: ASSVLGPGQPQH
j_gene: TRBJ1-5
v_gene: TRBV27

CDR3aa: GTGSAGNTIY
j_gene: TRBJ1-3
v_gene: TRBV29-1

CDR3aa: AISENTREETQY
j_gene: TRBJ2-5
v_gene: TRBV10-3

CDR3aa: ASSVRGGGYT
j_gene: TRBJ1-2
v_gene: TRBV9

CDR3aa: ASSPTTTGGFTDTQY
j_gene: TRBJ2-3
v_gene: TRBV4-1